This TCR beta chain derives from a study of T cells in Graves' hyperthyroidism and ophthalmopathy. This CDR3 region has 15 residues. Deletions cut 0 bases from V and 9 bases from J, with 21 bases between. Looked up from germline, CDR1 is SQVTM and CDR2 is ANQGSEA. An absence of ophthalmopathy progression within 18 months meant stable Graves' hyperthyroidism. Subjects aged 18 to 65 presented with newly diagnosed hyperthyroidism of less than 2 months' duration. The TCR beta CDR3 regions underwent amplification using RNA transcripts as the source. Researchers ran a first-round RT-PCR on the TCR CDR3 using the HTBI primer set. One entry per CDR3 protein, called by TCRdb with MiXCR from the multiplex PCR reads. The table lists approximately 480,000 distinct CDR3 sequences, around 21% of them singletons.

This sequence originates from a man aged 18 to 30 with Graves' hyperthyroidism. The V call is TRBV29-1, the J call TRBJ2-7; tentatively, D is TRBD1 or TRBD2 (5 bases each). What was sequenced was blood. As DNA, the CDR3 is TGCAGCGTTGAAGATGGGACGACTACCTACGTCGTGCAGTACTTC. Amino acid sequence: CSVEDGTTTYVVQYF.